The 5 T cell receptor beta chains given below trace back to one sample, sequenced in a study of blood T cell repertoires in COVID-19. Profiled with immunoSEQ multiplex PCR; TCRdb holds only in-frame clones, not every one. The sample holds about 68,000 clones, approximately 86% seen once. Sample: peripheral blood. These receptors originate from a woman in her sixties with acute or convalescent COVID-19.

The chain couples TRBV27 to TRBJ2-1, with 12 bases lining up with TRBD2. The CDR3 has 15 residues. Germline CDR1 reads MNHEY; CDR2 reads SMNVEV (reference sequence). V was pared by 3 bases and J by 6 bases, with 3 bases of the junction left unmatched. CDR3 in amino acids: CASSLLTSGGNEQFF. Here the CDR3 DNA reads TGTGCCAGCAGTTTGTTGACTAGCGGGGGCAATGAGCAGTTCTTC.

The DNA for the CDR3 is TGTGCCAGCAGCCAAGTTCAGGGGGACTCACCCCTCCACTTT. Residues: CASSQVQGDSPLHF. V gene TRBV14 combines with J gene TRBJ1-6, with 7 bases identical to TRBD1. The V and J ends lost 1 base and 10 bases, in that order; junction bases with no gene match: 4. The CDR3 is made up of 14 amino acids. Looked up from germline, CDR1 is SGHDN and CDR2 is FVKESK.

The CDR3 DNA is TGTGCCAGTGGGACAGGGGGTTATCAGCCCCAGCATTTT. Translated, it gives CASGTGGYQPQHF. The chain carries TRBV19 and TRBJ1-5, with 11 nucleotides matching TRBD1. This CDR3 has 13 amino acids. J lost 5 bases, V lost 8 bases, and 2 bases had no gene match. Germline values: CDR1 LNHDA, CDR2 SQIVND (reference sequence).

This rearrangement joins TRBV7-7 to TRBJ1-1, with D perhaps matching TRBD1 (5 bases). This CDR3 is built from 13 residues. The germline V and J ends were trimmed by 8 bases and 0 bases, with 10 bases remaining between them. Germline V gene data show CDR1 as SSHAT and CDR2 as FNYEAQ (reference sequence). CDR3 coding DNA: TGTGCCAGCGCGACAGATATGAACACTGAAGCTTTCTTT. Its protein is CASATDMNTEAFF.

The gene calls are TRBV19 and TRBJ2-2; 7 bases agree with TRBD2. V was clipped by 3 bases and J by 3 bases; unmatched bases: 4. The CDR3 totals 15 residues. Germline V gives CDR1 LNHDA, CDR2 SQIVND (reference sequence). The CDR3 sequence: CASSISSGYTGELFF. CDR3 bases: TGTGCCAGTAGTATCTCTAGCGGATACACCGGGGAGCTGTTTTTT.